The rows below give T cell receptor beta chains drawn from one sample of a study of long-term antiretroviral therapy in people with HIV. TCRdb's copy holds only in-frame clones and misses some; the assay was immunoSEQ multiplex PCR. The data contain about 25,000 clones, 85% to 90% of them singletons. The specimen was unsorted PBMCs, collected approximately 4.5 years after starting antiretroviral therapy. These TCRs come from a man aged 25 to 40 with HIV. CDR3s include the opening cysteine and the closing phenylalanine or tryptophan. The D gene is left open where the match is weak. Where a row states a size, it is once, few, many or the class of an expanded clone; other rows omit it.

CDR3: CASSEVGGGYEQYF; DNA: TGTGCCAGCAGTGAGGTGGGAGGAGGCTACGAGCAGTACTTC; size: NA; D: NA; V: TRBV2; J: TRBJ2-7
CDR3: CASSRQDPYGYTF; DNA: TGTGCCAGCAGCCGACAGGACCCCTATGGCTACACCTTC; size: NA; D: NA; V: TRBV7-9; J: TRBJ1-2
CDR3: CASRTRTGRDTEAFF; DNA: TGTGCCAGCAGAACCCGGACAGGGAGGGACACTGAAGCTTTCTTT; size: NA; D: TRBD1; V: TRBV6-1; J: TRBJ1-1
CDR3: CASRKVVLKGKSGANVLTF; DNA: TGTGCCAGCAGGAAGGTGGTCCTCAAGGGGAAATCTGGGGCCAACGTCCTGACTTTC; size: NA; D: NA; V: TRBV5-4; J: TRBJ2-6
CDR3: CASSISNQPQHF; DNA: TGTGCCAGTAGTATCTCCAATCAGCCCCAGCATTTT; size: NA; D: NA; V: TRBV19; J: TRBJ1-5
CDR3: CAISIGRAGDTQYF; DNA: TGTGCCATCAGTATAGGGAGGGCGGGAGATACGCAGTATTTT; size: NA; D: TRBD2; V: TRBV10-3; J: TRBJ2-3
CDR3: CAISDLAGGTFEQFF; DNA: TGTGCCATCAGTGACCTAGCGGGAGGTACGTTTGAGCAGTTCTTC; size: NA; D: TRBD2; V: TRBV10-3; J: TRBJ2-1
CDR3: CASSFGEGGRASYEQYF; DNA: TGTGCCAGCAGCTTTGGCGAAGGCGGGAGGGCCTCCTACGAGCAGTACTTC; size: NA; D: TRBD2; V: TRBV7-9; J: TRBJ2-7
CDR3: CASSVAGNEQFF; DNA: TGTGCCAGCAGCGTCGCAGGGAATGAGCAGTTCTTC; size: NA; D: NA; V: TRBV9; J: TRBJ2-1
CDR3: CASSLDLYNEQFF; DNA: TGTGCCAGCAGTCTGGACTTATACAATGAGCAGTTCTTC; size: NA; D: NA; V: TRBV27; J: TRBJ2-1
CDR3: CASSSSGSVAYEQYF; DNA: TGTGCCAGCAGCAGTAGCGGGAGCGTGGCGTACGAGCAGTACTTC; size: NA; D: TRBD2; V: TRBV9; J: TRBJ2-7
CDR3: CASSLPGNYGYTF; DNA: TGTGCCAGCAGCTTACCCGGTAACTATGGCTACACCTTC; size: NA; D: NA; V: TRBV11-2; J: TRBJ1-2
CDR3: CASSPLAGEPDTQYF; DNA: TGTGCCAGCTCACCGCTAGCGGGAGAACCTGATACGCAGTATTTT; size: NA; D: TRBD2; V: TRBV18; J: TRBJ2-3
CDR3: CASSLLGGDTQYF; DNA: TGTGCCAGCAGCTTACTCGGGGGAGATACGCAGTATTTT; size: NA; D: NA; V: TRBV7-9; J: TRBJ2-3
CDR3: CSVLLAGGPKNEQFF; DNA: TGCAGCGTGTTACTAGCGGGAGGGCCAAAAAATGAGCAGTTCTTC; size: NA; D: TRBD2; V: TRBV29-1; J: TRBJ2-1
CDR3: CASRRYYEQYF; DNA: TGTGCCAGCAGGCGTTATTACGAGCAGTACTTC; size: NA; D: NA; V: TRBV2; J: TRBJ2-7
CDR3: CASSFLGSGRADTGELFF; DNA: TGCGCCAGCAGCTTTCTCGGCAGCGGGAGGGCCGACACCGGGGAGCTGTTTTTT; size: NA; D: TRBD2; V: TRBV5-1; J: TRBJ2-2
CDR3: CASSQSHGRSPLHF; DNA: TGCGCCAGCAGTCAATCTCATGGGCGATCACCCCTCCACTTT; size: NA; D: NA; V: TRBV23-1; J: TRBJ1-6
CDR3: CASSLDPGPYEQYF; DNA: TGCGCCAGCAGCTTGGACCCGGGGCCCTACGAGCAGTACTTC; size: NA; D: NA; V: TRBV5-1; J: TRBJ2-7
CDR3: CASSRSDTGGYEQYF; DNA: TGTGCCAGCAGCCGCAGTGATACAGGGGGCTACGAGCAGTACTTC; size: few; D: TRBD1; V: TRBV6-1; J: TRBJ2-7
CDR3: CASSRRDHTEAFF; DNA: TGTGCCAGCAGCCGGAGGGACCACACTGAAGCTTTCTTT; size: NA; D: NA; V: TRBV5-4; J: TRBJ1-1
CDR3: CASSQDLLGGIGMNTEAFF; DNA: TGTGCCAGCAGCCAAGATCTCTTGGGAGGGATCGGTATGAACACTGAAGCTTTCTTT; size: NA; D: NA; V: TRBV4-2; J: TRBJ1-1
CDR3: CASSWDILTEAFF; DNA: TGTGCCAGCAGCTGGGACATACTCACTGAAGCTTTCTTT; size: NA; D: NA; V: TRBV7-9; J: TRBJ1-1
CDR3: CASSQERGADETQYF; DNA: TGTGCCAGCAGCCAAGAGAGGGGGGCGGATGAGACCCAGTACTTC; size: NA; D: NA; V: TRBV4-2; J: TRBJ2-5
CDR3: CASSYSPFGSYEQYF; DNA: TGTGCCAGCAGTTACTCCCCCTTCGGCTCCTACGAGCAGTACTTC; size: once; D: NA; V: TRBV6-5; J: TRBJ2-7
CDR3: CASSLEVAEQETQYF; DNA: TGTGCCAGCAGCTTGGAAGTAGCGGAACAAGAGACCCAGTACTTC; size: NA; D: NA; V: TRBV7-9; J: TRBJ2-5
CDR3: CASSTSTGGSNEKLFF; DNA: TGTGCCAGCAGTACTTCCACAGGGGGATCTAATGAAAAACTGTTTTTT; size: NA; D: TRBD1; V: TRBV6-6; J: TRBJ1-4
CDR3: CASSIPGSTDTQYF; DNA: TGTGCCAGTAGTATCCCTGGGAGCACAGATACGCAGTATTTT; size: NA; D: NA; V: TRBV19; J: TRBJ2-3
CDR3: CASSRTGDYEQYF; DNA: TGCGCCAGCAGCCGGACAGGAGACTACGAGCAGTACTTC; size: few; D: TRBD1; V: TRBV5-1; J: TRBJ2-7
CDR3: CASSYRGTGELFF; DNA: TGTGCCAGCAGTTACAGGGGCACCGGGGAGCTGTTTTTT; size: NA; D: NA; V: TRBV6-5; J: TRBJ2-2
CDR3: CASSMRGGPVGYEQYF; DNA: TGTGCCAGTAGTATGAGAGGGGGTCCTGTTGGCTACGAGCAGTACTTC; size: NA; D: NA; V: TRBV19; J: TRBJ2-7
CDR3: CASSGLTDTQYF; DNA: TGTGCCAGCAGCGGCCTGACAGATACGCAGTATTTT; size: NA; D: NA; V: TRBV11-3; J: TRBJ2-3
CDR3: CASSLYGYEQYF; DNA: TGTGCCAGCAGCCTATACGGGTACGAGCAGTACTTC; size: NA; D: NA; V: TRBV13; J: TRBJ2-7
CDR3: CATNDREASYEQYF; DNA: TGTGCCACCAACGACCGGGAAGCATCCTACGAGCAGTACTTC; size: once; D: NA; V: TRBV10-3; J: TRBJ2-7
CDR3: CASTLGHGGHEQYF; DNA: TGTGCCAGTACCCTTGGGCATGGCGGCCACGAGCAGTACTTC; size: NA; D: NA; V: TRBV19; J: TRBJ2-7
CDR3: CASSPRDREGNGYTF; DNA: TGTGCCAGCTCACCGCGCGACAGGGAAGGAAATGGCTACACCTTC; size: once; D: TRBD1; V: TRBV18; J: TRBJ1-2
CDR3: CASSLAQINYGYTF; DNA: TGTGCCAGCAGCTTAGCACAGATCAACTATGGCTACACCTTC; size: NA; D: NA; V: TRBV7-9; J: TRBJ1-2
CDR3: CASSLTPAGETQYF; DNA: TGTGCCAGCAGCTTAACCCCAGCGGGTGAGACCCAGTACTTC; size: NA; D: NA; V: TRBV7-9; J: TRBJ2-5
CDR3: CASSPGGTSTEAFF; DNA: TGTGCCAGCTCACCGGGGGGGACCTCCACTGAAGCTTTCTTT; size: NA; D: NA; V: TRBV18; J: TRBJ1-1
CDR3: CASNRGAFGELFF; DNA: TGTGCCAGCAACCGGGGCGCCTTCGGGGAGCTGTTTTTT; size: NA; D: NA; V: TRBV6-5; J: TRBJ2-2
CDR3: CASSFYRDVTDTQYF; DNA: TGCGCCAGCAGCTTTTACAGGGATGTCACAGATACGCAGTATTTT; size: NA; D: NA; V: TRBV5-1; J: TRBJ2-3
CDR3: CASSQTGGFYGYTF; DNA: TGCGCCAGCAGCCAAACAGGGGGTTTCTATGGCTACACCTTC; size: once; D: TRBD1; V: TRBV4-1; J: TRBJ1-2
CDR3: CASRRGQNTGELFF; DNA: TGTGCCAGCAGACGGGGACAGAACACCGGGGAGCTGTTTTTT; size: NA; D: NA; V: TRBV27; J: TRBJ2-2
CDR3: CATSRDLDGEAFF; DNA: TGTGCCACCAGCAGAGATCTTGATGGTGAAGCTTTCTTT; size: NA; D: NA; V: TRBV15; J: TRBJ1-1
CDR3: CASSSWTSAYEQYF; DNA: TGTGCCAGCAGCTCCTGGACTAGCGCCTACGAGCAGTACTTC; size: NA; D: TRBD2; V: TRBV7-6; J: TRBJ2-7